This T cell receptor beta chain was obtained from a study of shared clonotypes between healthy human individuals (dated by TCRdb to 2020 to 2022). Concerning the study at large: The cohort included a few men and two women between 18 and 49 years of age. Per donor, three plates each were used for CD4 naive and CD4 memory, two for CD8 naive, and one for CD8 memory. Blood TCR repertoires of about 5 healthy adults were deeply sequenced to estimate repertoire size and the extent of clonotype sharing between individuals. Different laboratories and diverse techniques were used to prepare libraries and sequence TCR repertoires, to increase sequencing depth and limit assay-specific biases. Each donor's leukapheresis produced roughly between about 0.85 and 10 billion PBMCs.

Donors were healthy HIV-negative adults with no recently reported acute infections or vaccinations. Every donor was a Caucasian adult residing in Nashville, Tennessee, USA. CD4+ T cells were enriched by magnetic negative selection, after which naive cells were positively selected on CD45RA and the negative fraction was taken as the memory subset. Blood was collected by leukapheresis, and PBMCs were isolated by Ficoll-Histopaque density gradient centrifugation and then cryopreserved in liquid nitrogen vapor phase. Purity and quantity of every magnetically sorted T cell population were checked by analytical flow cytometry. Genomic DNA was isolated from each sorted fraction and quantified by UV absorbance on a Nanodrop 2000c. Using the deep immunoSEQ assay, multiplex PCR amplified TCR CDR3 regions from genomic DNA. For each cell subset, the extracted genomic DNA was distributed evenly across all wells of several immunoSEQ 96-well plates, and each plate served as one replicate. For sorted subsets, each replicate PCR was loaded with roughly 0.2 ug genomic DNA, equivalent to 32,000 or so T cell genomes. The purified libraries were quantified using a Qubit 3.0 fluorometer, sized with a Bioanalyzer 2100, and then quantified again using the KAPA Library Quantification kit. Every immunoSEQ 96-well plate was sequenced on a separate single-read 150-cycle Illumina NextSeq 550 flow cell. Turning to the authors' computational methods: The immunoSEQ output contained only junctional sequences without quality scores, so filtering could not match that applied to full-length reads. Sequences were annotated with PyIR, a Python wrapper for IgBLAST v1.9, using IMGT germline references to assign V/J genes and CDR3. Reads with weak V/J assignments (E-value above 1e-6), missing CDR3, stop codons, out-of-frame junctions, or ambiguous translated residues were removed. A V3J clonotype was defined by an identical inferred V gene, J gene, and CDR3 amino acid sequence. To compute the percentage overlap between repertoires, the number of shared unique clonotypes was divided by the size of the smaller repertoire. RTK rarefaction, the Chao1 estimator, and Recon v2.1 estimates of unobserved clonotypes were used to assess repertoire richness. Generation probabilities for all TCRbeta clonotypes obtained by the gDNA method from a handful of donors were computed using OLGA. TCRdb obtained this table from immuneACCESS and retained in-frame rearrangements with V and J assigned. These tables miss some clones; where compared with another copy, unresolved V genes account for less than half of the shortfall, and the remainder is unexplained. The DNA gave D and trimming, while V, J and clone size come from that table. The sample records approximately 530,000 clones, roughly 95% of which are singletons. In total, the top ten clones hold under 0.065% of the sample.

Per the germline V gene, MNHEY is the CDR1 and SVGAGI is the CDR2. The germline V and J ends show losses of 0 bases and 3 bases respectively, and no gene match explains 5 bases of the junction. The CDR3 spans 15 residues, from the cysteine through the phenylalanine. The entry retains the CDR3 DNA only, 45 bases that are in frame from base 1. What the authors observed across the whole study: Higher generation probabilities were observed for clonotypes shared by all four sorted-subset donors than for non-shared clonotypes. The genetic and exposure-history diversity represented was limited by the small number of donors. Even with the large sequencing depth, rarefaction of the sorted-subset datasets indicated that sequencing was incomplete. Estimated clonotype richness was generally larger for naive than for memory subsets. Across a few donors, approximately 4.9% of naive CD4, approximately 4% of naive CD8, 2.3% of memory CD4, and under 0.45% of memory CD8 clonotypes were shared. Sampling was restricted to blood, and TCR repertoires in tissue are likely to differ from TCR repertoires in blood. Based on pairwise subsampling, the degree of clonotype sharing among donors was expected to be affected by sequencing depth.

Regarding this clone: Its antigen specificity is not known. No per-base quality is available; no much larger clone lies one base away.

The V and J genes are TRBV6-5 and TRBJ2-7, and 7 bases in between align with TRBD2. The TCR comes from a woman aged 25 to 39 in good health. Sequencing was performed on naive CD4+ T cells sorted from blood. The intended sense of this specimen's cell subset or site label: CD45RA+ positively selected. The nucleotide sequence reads TGTGCCAGCAGTTACTCGCCTAGCGGAAACTACGAGCAGTACTTC. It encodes CASSYSPSGNYEQYF.